The following is a T cell receptor beta chain sequence with its context. These data originate in a study of OX40 agonist ivuxolimab in advanced cancers. Study-wide background: Ivuxolimab, an antibody that agonizes OX40 (CD134), was administered to the patients. Patients undergoing dose escalation presented with hepatocellular carcinoma, melanoma, renal cell or head and neck cancer.

Autoimmune disease history or systemic immunosuppression meant exclusion. Germline CDR1 and CDR2: SGHDT and YYEEEE. This CDR3 spans 15 amino acids. Trimming removed 3 bases at V and 0 bases at J, with 7 bases between. TCRdb's copy holds only in-frame clones and misses some; the assay was immunoSEQ multiplex PCR. Of tens of thousands of clones listed, 85% to 95% are singletons. The specimen was CD4+ or CD8+ T cells sorted from blood, collected in a trial of the OX40 agonist ivuxolimab. The chain joins TRBV5-6 to TRBJ1-6; D gene unclear. The TCR comes from an adult with an advanced solid tumor such as melanoma, head and neck, liver or kidney cancer. Here the CDR3 reads CASSSQSSYNSPLHF. For the CDR3, the DNA is TGTGCCAGCAGCTCACAGAGCTCCTATAATTCACCCCTCCACTTT.